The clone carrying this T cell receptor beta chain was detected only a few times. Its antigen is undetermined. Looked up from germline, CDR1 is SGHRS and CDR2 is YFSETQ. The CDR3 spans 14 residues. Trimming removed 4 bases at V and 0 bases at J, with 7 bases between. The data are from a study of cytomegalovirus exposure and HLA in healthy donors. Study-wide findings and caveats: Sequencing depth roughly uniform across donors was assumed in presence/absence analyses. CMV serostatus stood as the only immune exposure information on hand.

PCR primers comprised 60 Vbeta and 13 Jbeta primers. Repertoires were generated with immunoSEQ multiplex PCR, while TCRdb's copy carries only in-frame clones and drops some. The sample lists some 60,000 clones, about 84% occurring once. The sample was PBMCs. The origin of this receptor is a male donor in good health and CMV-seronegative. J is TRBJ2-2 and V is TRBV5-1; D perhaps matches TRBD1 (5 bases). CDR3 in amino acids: CASSPDTNTGELFF. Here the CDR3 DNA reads TGCGCCAGCAGCCCGGACACGAACACCGGGGAGCTGTTTTTT.